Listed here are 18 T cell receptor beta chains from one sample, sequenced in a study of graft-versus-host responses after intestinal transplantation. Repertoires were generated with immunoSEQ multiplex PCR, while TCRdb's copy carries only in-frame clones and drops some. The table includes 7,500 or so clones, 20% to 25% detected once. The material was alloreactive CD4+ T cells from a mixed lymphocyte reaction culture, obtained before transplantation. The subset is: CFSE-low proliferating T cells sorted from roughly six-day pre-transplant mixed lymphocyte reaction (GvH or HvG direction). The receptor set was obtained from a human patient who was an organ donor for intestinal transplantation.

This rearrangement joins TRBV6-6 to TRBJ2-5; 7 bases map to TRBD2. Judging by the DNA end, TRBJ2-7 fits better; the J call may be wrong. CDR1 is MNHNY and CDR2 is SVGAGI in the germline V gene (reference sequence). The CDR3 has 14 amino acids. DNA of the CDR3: TGTGCCAGCAGAGACCCCCCTAGCGGCTACGAGCAGTACTTC. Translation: CASRDPPSGYEQYF.

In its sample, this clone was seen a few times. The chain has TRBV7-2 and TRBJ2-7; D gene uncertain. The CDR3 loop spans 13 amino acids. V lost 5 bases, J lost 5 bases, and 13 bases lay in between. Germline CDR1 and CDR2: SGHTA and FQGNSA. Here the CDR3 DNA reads TGTGCCAGCAGCCAAGATTGGGTGGACGAGCAGTACTTC. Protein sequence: CASSQDWVDEQYF.

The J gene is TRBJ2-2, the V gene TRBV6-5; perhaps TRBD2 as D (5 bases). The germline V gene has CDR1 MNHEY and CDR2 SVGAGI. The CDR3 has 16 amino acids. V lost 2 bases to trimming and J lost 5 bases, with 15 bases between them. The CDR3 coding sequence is TGTGCCAGCAGTTACGGCGCGGGCCCCCGGACCGGGGAGCTGTTTTTT. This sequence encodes CASSYGAGPRTGELFF.

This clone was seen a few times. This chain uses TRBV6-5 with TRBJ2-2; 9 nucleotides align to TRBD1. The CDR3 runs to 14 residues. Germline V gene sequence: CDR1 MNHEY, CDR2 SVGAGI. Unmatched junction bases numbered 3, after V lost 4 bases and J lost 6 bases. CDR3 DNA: TGTGCCAGCAGTTGGACAGGGGCCCCCGGGGAGCTGTTTTTT. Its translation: CASSWTGAPGELFF.

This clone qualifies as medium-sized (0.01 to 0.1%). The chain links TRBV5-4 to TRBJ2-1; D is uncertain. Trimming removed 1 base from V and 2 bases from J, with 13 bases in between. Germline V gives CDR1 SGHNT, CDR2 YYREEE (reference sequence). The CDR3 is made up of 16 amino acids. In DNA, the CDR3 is TGTGCCAGCAGCTTGTATCGGGCAGTTACCTACAATGAGCAGTTCTTC. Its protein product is CASSLYRAVTYNEQFF.

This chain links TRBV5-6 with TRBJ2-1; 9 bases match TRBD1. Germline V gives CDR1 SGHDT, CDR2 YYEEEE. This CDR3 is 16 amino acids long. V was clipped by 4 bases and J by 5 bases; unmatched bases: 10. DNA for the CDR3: TGTGCCAGCAGCCCCCGGACAGGGGTCTTTCACAATGAGCAGTTCTTC. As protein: CASSPRTGVFHNEQFF.

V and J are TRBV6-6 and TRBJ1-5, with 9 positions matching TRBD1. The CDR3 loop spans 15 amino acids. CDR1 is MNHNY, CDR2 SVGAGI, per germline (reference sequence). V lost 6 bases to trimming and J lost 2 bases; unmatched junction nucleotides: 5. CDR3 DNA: TGTGCCAGCAGGCCGACAGGGGGAGGCAATCAGCCCCAGCATTTT. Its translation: CASRPTGGGNQPQHF.

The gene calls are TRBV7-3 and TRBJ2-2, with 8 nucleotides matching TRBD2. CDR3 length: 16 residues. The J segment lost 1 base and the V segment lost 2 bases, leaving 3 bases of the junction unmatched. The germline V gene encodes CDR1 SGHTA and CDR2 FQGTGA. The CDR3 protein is CASSLGLAKNTGELFF. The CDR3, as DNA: TGTGCCAGCAGCTTAGGACTAGCTAAGAACACCGGGGAGCTGTTTTTT.

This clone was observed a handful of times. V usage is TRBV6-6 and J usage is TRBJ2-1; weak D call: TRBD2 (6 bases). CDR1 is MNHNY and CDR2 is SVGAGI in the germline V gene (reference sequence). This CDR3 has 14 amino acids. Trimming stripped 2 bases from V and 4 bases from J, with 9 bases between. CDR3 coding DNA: TGTGCCAGCAGTTACGGACTAATTTACAATGAGCAGTTCTTC. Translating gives CASSYGLIYNEQFF.

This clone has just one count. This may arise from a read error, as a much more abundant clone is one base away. The CDR3 DNA reads TGCGCCAGCAGCTTATCTCCCTACCTCTACGAGCAGTACTTC. It specifies CASSLSPYLYEQYF. The chain has TRBV5-1 and TRBJ2-7, with D uncertain. The germline V and J ends were trimmed by 2 bases and 3 bases, with 12 bases remaining between them. The CDR3 length is 14 residues. Germline loops: CDR1 SGHRS, CDR2 YFSETQ.

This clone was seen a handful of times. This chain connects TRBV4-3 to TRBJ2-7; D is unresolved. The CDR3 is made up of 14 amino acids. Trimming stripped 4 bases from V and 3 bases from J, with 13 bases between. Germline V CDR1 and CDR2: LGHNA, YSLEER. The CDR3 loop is CASSLGTNNYEQYF. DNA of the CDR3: TGCGCCAGCAGCCTGGGAACGAATAACTACGAGCAGTACTTC.

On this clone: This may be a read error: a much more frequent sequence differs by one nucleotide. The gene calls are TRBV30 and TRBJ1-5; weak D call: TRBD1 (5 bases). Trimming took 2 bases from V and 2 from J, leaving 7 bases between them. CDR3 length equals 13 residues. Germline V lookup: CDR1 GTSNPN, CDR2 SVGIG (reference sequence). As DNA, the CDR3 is TGTGCCTGGAGTTTACAGGGCAATCAGCCCCAGCATTTT. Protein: CAWSLQGNQPQHF.

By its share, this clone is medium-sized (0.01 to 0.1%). The CDR3 loop is CASSRDYQYEQYF. CDR3 nucleotides: TGTGCCAGTAGCCGAGACTACCAATACGAGCAGTACTTC. The V and J genes are TRBV19 and TRBJ2-7, with a tentative D call TRBD2 (5 bases). The CDR3 runs 13 residues. V was clipped by 6 bases and J by 4 bases, with 13 bases between them. Germline loops: CDR1 LNHDA, CDR2 SQIVND (reference sequence). The full variable domain, rest sourced from reference TRBV19 and TRBJ2-7, is DGGITQSPKYLFRKEGQNVTLSCEQNLNHDAMYWYRQDPGQGLRLIYYSQIVNDFQKGDIAEGYSVSREKKESFPLTVTSAQKNPTAFYLCASSRDYQYEQYFGPGTRLTVT.

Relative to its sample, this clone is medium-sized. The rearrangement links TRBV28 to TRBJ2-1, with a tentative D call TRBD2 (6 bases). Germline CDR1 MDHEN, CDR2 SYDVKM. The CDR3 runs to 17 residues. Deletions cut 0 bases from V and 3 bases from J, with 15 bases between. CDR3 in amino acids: CASSLCGGGICYNEQFF. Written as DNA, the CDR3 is TGTGCCAGCAGTTTATGCGGAGGCGGGATTTGCTACAATGAGCAGTTCTTC.

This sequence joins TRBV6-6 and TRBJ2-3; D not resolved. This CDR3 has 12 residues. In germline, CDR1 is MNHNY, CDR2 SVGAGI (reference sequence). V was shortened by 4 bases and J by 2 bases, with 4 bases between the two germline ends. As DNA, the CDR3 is TGTGCCAGCAGTTTAGACACAGATACGCAGTATTTT. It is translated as CASSLDTDTQYF.

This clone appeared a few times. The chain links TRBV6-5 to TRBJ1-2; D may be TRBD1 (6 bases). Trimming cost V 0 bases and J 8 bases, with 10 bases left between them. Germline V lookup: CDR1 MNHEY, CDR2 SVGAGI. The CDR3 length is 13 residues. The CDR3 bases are TGTGCCAGCAGTTACTCGGGGGGCGCGGGCTACACCTTC. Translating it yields CASSYSGGAGYTF.

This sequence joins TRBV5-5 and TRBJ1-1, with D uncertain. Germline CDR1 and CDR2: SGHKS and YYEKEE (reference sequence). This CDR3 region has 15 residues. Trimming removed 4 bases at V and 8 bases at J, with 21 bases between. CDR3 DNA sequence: TGTGCCAGCAGCCAAGATACGGTAGCAGCGAGAGAAGCTTTCTTT. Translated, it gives CASSQDTVAAREAFF. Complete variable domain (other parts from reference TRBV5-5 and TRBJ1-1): DAGVTQSPTHLIKTRGQQVTLRCSPISGHKSVSWYQQVLGQGPQFIFQYYEKEERGRGNFPDRFSARQFPNYSSELNVNALLLGDSALYLCASSQDTVAAREAFFGQGTRLTVV.

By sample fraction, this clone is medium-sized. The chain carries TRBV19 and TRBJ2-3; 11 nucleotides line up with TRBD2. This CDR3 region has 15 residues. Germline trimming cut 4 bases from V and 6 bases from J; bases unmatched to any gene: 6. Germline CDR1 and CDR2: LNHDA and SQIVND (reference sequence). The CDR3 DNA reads TGTGCCAGTAGTACCACTAGCGGGAGATCTGATACGCAGTATTTT. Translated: CASSTTSGRSDTQYF.